Listed here are 30 T cell receptor beta chains from one sample, sequenced in a study of sequential checkpoint blockade in melanoma (dated by TCRdb to between 2018 and 2021). The treatment or condition label of this sample denotes: randomized to nivolumab then ipilimumab (arm A) or the reverse (arm B). The receptor library was made with the immunoSEQ multiplex PCR assay. As stored in TCRdb, this immuneACCESS dataset retains in-frame rearrangements with V and J assigned. A fraction of the clones does not appear; measured against another copy, unresolved V genes explain less than half of the discrepancy, and the remainder lacks a known reason. This sample has 5,000 or so clones in its table, and about 78% of those were observed once. Roughly two thirds of the sample lies in the top ten. Sample: CD8+ T cells sorted from blood (inferred from file names), taken from a patient given nivolumab and ipilimumab in sequence. The receptors come from a human donor with melanoma.

CDR3 sequence (DNA): TGTGCCAGCAGGCCCTCCATAGCTACAACACGACGAAACACCATATATTTT. This translates into CASRPSIATTRRNTIYF. The V gene is TRBV21-1, the J gene TRBJ1-3. TRBV21-1 has pseudogene status. The CDR3 has 17 residues.

The chain couples TRBV2 to TRBJ1-1, with unresolved D. The CDR3 runs 11 residues. V dropped 7 bases and J dropped 6 bases, with 9 bases sitting between them. Germline values: CDR1 SNHLY, CDR2 FYNNEI. This CDR3 is CASTTVPEAFF. In nucleotides, the CDR3 is TGTGCCAGCACCACGGTTCCTGAAGCTTTCTTT.

To note about this clone: One end of the junction does not line up with germline, which may come from a read error. The chain recombines TRBV4-3 with TRBJ1-1; weak D call: TRBD1 (5 bases). The CDR3 extends over 13 amino acids. CDR1 and CDR2 from the germline V gene are LGHNA and YSLEER. This chain's CDR3 is CASSQVGGTEAFF. The CDR3 DNA is TGCGCTAGCAGCCAAGTCGGGGGAACTGAAGCTTTCTTT.

The gene calls are TRBV7-9 and TRBJ2-7; TRBD1 aligns across 7 bases. CDR1 is SEHNR, CDR2 FQNEAQ, per germline (reference sequence). This CDR3 has 16 amino acids. With V trimmed by 5 bases and J by 0 bases, 10 bases remained unmatched. Here the CDR3 reads CASSKTGTESSYEQYF. For the CDR3, the DNA is TGTGCCAGCAGCAAAACCGGGACAGAGAGCTCCTACGAGCAGTACTTC.

This clone has more than one count but fewer than ten. The V gene is TRBV7-9, the J gene TRBJ2-4; D might be TRBD1 (5 bases). This CDR3 has 15 amino acids. The V end lost 0 bases, the J end lost 3 bases, and 9 bases lay between the germline ends. Germline V CDR1 and CDR2: SEHNR, FQNEAQ (reference sequence). CDR3 DNA: TGTGCCAGCAGCTTAGCCGACAGCTACAAAAACATTCAGTACTTC. This encodes CASSLADSYKNIQYF.

The V call is TRBV28, the J call TRBJ2-5; possible D gene TRBD2, 7 bases. Trimming took off 5 bases at V and 11 bases at J, with 18 bases between the two ends. The CDR3 is made up of 13 amino acids. Germline values: CDR1 MDHEN, CDR2 SYDVKM. This CDR3 reads CASSQGRVREQYF. Written as DNA, the CDR3 is TGTGCCAGCAGTCAGGGGAGGGTACGTGAGCAGTACTTC.

A single count supports this clone. V is TRBV5-4 and J is TRBJ2-7; D is unclear. This CDR3 comprises 11 residues. Germline CDR1 SGHNT, CDR2 YYREEE (reference sequence). Between the trimmed V and J ends, which lost 3 bases and 3 bases, there was a span of 4 bases. The CDR3 bases are TGTGCCAGCAGCTCAAACTACGAGCAGTACTTC. Translation: CASSSNYEQYF.

V gene TRBV14 combines with J gene TRBJ2-3; unclear D gene. Deletions cut 0 bases from V and 2 bases from J, with 9 bases between. The CDR3 extends over 15 amino acids. Germline V gene sequence: CDR1 SGHDN, CDR2 FVKESK. The CDR3 DNA follows: TGTGCCAGCAGCCAAGATCACAGTACCACAGATACGCAGTATTTT. It translates to CASSQDHSTTDTQYF.

This clone has more than one count but fewer than ten. This sequence joins TRBV4-3 and TRBJ2-1, with 10 bases identical to TRBD2. CDR3 size: 16 residues. Per germline, CDR1 LGHNA and CDR2 YSLEER. Trimming removed 0 bases from V and 2 bases from J; junction bases left unmatched: 1. CDR3: CASSQDGTSAYNEQFF. DNA of the CDR3: TGCGCCAGCAGCCAAGATGGGACTAGCGCCTACAATGAGCAGTTCTTC.

This clone is a singleton in its sample. J is TRBJ1-1 and V is TRBV6-5; no clear D. V lost 7 bases to trimming and J lost 5 bases, with 8 bases between them. The length of the CDR3 is 11 residues. Germline V lookup: CDR1 MNHEY, CDR2 SVGAGI. In DNA, the CDR3 is TGTGCCAGCACCAGCGGGACTGAAGCTTTCTTT. Translating gives CASTSGTEAFF.

The chain uses TRBV9 and TRBJ2-2; tentatively, D is TRBD1 (6 bases). This CDR3 has 15 amino acids. Between the trimmed V and J ends, which lost 3 bases and 1 base, there was a span of 10 bases. CDR1 and CDR2 (germline): SGDLS, YYNGEE. The CDR3 protein is CASSARTVNTGELFF. CDR3 DNA sequence: TGTGCCAGCAGCGCCCGGACAGTGAACACCGGGGAGCTGTTTTTT.

This chain connects TRBV6-4 to TRBJ2-3; 11 nucleotides align to TRBD2. The trim removed 3 bases at V and 4 bases at J, leaving 6 bases unmatched. This CDR3 has 16 amino acids. The germline gives CDR1 MRHNA, CDR2 SNTAGT. Here the CDR3 reads CASSEAIAGGPDTQYF. The CDR3 coding sequence is TGTGCCAGCAGTGAAGCTATAGCGGGAGGGCCAGATACGCAGTATTTT.

This clone has a single count. This sequence joins TRBV15 and TRBJ2-3, with no clear D. The CDR3 has 14 residues. The V gene lost 4 bases and the J gene lost 0 bases, with 8 bases spanning the gap. Germline V gene lookup returns CDR1 LNHNV and CDR2 YYDKDF (reference sequence). DNA of the CDR3: TGTGCCACCAGCATTTCGGGTAGCACAGATACGCAGTATTTT. It codes for CATSISGSTDTQYF.

There are a few counts of this clone. The chain recombines TRBV14 with TRBJ2-7; no firm D call. The V gene's germline CDR1 is SGHDN and CDR2 FVKESK. This CDR3 is built from 11 residues. V was pared by 3 bases and J by 6 bases, with 6 bases between. DNA of the CDR3: TGTGCCAGCAGCCATGCGTTCGAGCAGTACTTC. Residues: CASSHAFEQYF.

This chain connects TRBV28 to TRBJ1-2; TRBD1 agrees at 9 bases. Germline V gene data show CDR1 as MDHEN and CDR2 as SYDVKM. This CDR3 has 16 amino acids. V gave up 6 bases and J gave up 0 bases; unmatched junction bases: 8. The CDR3 region is CASSAQGAWANYGYTF. DNA of the CDR3: TGTGCCAGCAGCGCACAGGGGGCGTGGGCTAACTATGGCTACACCTTC.

This chain links TRBV6-5 with TRBJ1-1; 7 bases are a match to TRBD1. Germline trimming cut 2 bases from V and 3 bases from J; bases unmatched to any gene: 3. The germline gives CDR1 MNHEY, CDR2 SVGAGI. The CDR3 runs to 14 residues. CDR3 amino acids: CASSYVQGDTEAFF. DNA of the CDR3: TGTGCCAGCAGTTACGTCCAGGGGGACACTGAAGCTTTCTTT.

The V gene is TRBV9, the J gene TRBJ2-5; 15 bases align to TRBD2. CDR3 size: 18 residues. With V trimmed by 4 bases and J by 5 bases, 12 bases remained unmatched. From germline, CDR1 is SGDLS and CDR2 YYNGEE. The CDR3 DNA is TGTGCCAGCAGCTTTCCCCAGGGACTAGCGGGAGGAGACGAGACCCAGTACTTC. Encoded protein: CASSFPQGLAGGDETQYF.

The chain combines TRBV2 with TRBJ2-5; D gene unclear. The better agreement between TRBJ2-7 and the DNA end casts doubt on the J call. This CDR3 is built from 11 residues. Germline V gene sequence: CDR1 SNHLY, CDR2 FYNNEI. CDR3 residues: CASIESYEQYF. The CDR3 DNA reads as TGTGCCAGCATTGAGAGTTACGAGCAGTACTTC.

V and J are TRBV5-6 and TRBJ2-5; 9 nucleotides match TRBD1. Germline V gene lookup returns CDR1 SGHDT and CDR2 YYEEEE. The V and J ends lost 2 bases and 5 bases, in that order; junction bases with no gene match: 7. CDR3 length: 15 residues. The CDR3 region has the DNA TGTGCCAGCAGCTTAGTAACAGGGGGCGTCGAGACCCAGTACTTC. It encodes CASSLVTGGVETQYF. Supplemented by reference TRBV5-6 and TRBJ2-5, the full variable domain reads DAGVTQSPTHLIKTRGQQVTLRCSPKSGHDTVSWYQQALGQGPQFIFQYYEEEERQRGNFPDRFSGHQFPNYSSELNVNALLLGDSALYLCASSLVTGGVETQYFGPGTRLLVL.

V usage is TRBV5-6 and J usage is TRBJ2-7; no clear D gene. Germline loops: CDR1 SGHDT, CDR2 YYEEEE. V dropped 2 bases and J dropped 6 bases, with 9 bases sitting between them. The CDR3 is 12 residues long. CDR3 sequence reads: CASSLDSFEQYF. In nucleotides, the CDR3 is TGTGCCAGCAGCTTAGACTCTTTCGAGCAGTACTTC.

This clone was picked up a small number of times. V usage is TRBV5-6 and J usage is TRBJ2-7; D might be TRBD2 (6 bases). Germline V lookup: CDR1 SGHDT, CDR2 YYEEEE. This CDR3 has 14 residues. The V end lost 1 base, the J end lost 4 bases, and 12 bases lay between the germline ends. The CDR3 sequence is CASSLLSSAYEQYF. CDR3 coding DNA: TGTGCCAGCAGCTTGCTGTCTAGCGCGTACGAGCAGTACTTC.

This chain connects TRBV4-2 to TRBJ2-2; 10 bases are a match to TRBD2. This CDR3 has 16 residues. Per germline, CDR1 LGHNA and CDR2 YNFKEQ. With 0 bases clipped from V and 4 bases from J, the junction kept 2 bases outside the gene matches. CDR3 loop: CASSQDPSGSTGELFF. CDR3 nucleotide sequence: TGTGCCAGCAGCCAAGATCCTAGCGGGAGCACCGGGGAGCTGTTTTTT.

Turning to this clone: A far larger clone is only one base removed, so a read error is likely. V and J are TRBV9 and TRBJ1-2; 8 positions match TRBD1. This CDR3 is 13 amino acids long. CDR1 SGDLS and CDR2 YYNGEE come from the germline V gene. V trimming: 4 bases; J trimming: 8 bases; junction bases outside the gene matches: 7. In DNA, the CDR3 is TGTGCCAGCAGCTTGGCAGGGGGCTGGGGCTACACCTTC. This sequence encodes CASSLAGGWGYTF.

This clone was counted only a few times. V is TRBV5-4 and J is TRBJ2-3, with 11 bases fitting TRBD2. The CDR3 is made up of 17 amino acids. Germline CDR1 is SGHNT and CDR2 is YYREEE (reference sequence). With 7 bases clipped from V and 2 bases from J, the junction kept 12 bases outside the gene matches. CDR3 protein: CASLQLGLAGFTDTQYF. CDR3 nucleotides: TGTGCCAGCCTCCAGCTAGGACTAGCGGGTTTCACAGATACGCAGTATTTT. Based on the CDR3 plus reference TRBV5-4 and TRBJ2-3, the full variable domain is ETGVTQSPTHLIKTRGQQVTLRCSSQSGHNTVSWYQQALGQGPQFIFQYYREEENGRGNFPPRFSGLQFPNYSSELNVNALELDDSALYLCASLQLGLAGFTDTQYFGPGTRLTVL.

V gene TRBV2 combines with J gene TRBJ2-7, with 8 bases matching TRBD1. The CDR3 sequence is 12 residues long. V lost 10 bases and J lost 5; bases outside the gene matches: 7. Per the germline V gene, CDR1 is SNHLY and CDR2 is FYNNEI. CDR3 in amino acids: CATDRGTHEQYF. The CDR3 bases are TGTGCCACAGACAGGGGAACCCACGAGCAGTACTTC.

The chain combines TRBV29-1 with TRBJ2-5; a weak D match, TRBD2 (5 bases). CDR1 and CDR2 (germline): SQVTM, ANQGSEA. V was shortened by 2 bases and J by 5 bases, with 21 bases between the two germline ends. CDR3 size: 16 residues. CDR3 in amino acids: CSVEKRRAGPGETQYF. The CDR3 DNA follows: TGCAGCGTTGAAAAGCGGCGGGCAGGTCCTGGGGAGACCCAGTACTTC.

This clone has more than one count but fewer than ten. The genes are TRBV7-9 and TRBJ1-1, with 8 bases aligning to TRBD1. The CDR3 runs 17 residues. Trimming at V came to 5 bases and at J to 5 bases, leaving 16 bases not matched to a gene. The germline CDR1 and CDR2 sequences are SEHNR and FQNEAQ (reference sequence). The CDR3 DNA reads as TGTGCCAGCAGCCTTGGGACAGGCAGGCCCCGGGGGACTGAAGCTTTCTTT. Encoded protein: CASSLGTGRPRGTEAFF.

In its sample, this clone was seen a few times. The chain uses TRBV4-1 and TRBJ2-5; 9 bases fit TRBD1. The germline gives CDR1 MGHRA, CDR2 YSYEKL. With V trimmed by 4 bases and J by 4 bases, 10 bases remained unmatched. The CDR3 totals 16 residues. In DNA, the CDR3 is TGCGCCAGCAGCCCAACCTCGTACAGGGGGCGAGAGACCCAGTACTTC. Translation: CASSPTSYRGRETQYF.

This chain links TRBV30 with TRBJ2-1; 8 bases are a match to TRBD1. CDR1 and CDR2 (germline): GTSNPN, SVGIG (reference sequence). The CDR3 sequence is 13 residues long. V shed 0 bases, J shed 15 bases, and the junction held 10 bases outside the gene matches. DNA of the CDR3: TGTGCCTGGAGTGTATTGGCAGGGGGCATTCGGTTCTTC. Amino acids: CAWSVLAGGIRFF.

The chain employs TRBV6-5 and TRBJ1-5; D not certain. V was shortened by 5 bases and J by 11 bases, with 19 bases between the two germline ends. CDR1 is MNHEY, CDR2 SVGAGI, per germline. The CDR3 totals 14 residues. The CDR3 DNA follows: TGTGCCAGCAGTAAACACGGGTTGGCCAATTCCCAGCATTTT. This codes for CASSKHGLANSQHF.